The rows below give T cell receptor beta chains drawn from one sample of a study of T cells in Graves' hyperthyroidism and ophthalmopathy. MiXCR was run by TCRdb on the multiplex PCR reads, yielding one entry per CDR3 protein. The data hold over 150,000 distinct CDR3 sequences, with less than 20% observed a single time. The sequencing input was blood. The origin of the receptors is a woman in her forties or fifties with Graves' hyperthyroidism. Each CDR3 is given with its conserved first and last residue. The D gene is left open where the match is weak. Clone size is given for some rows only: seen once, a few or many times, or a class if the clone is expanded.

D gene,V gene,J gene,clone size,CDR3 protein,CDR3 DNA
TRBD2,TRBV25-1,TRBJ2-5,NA,CASSEGGTSGRGGGETQYF,TGTGCCAGCAGTGAGGGGGGAACTAGCGGGAGAGGGGGAGGGGAGACCCAGTACTTC
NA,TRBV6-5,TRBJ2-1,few,CASSYLLDEQFF,TGTGCCAGCAGTTATCTACTTGATGAGCAGTTCTTC
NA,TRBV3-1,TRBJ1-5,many,CASSQFSDLNQPQHF,TGTGCCAGCAGCCAATTCAGCGACCTCAATCAGCCCCAGCATTTT
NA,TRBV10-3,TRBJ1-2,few,CAISAGDYGYTF,TGTGCCATCAGTGCGGGGGACTATGGCTACACCTTC
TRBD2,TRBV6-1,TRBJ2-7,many,CASSPTSGSRDYEQYF,TGTGCCAGCAGTCCCACTAGCGGGTCCCGTGACTACGAGCAGTACTTC
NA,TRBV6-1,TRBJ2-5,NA,CAGGFGVQETQYF,TGTGCCGGCGGCTTCGGCGTACAAGAGACCCAGTACTTC
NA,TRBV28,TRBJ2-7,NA,CASTRDISYEQYF,TGTGCCAGCACTCGGGACATCTCCTACGAGCAGTACTTC
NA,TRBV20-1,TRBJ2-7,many,CSARVPGGSRYEQYF,TGCAGTGCTAGGGTACCTGGGGGTAGTCGCTACGAGCAGTACTTC
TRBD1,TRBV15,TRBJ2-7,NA,CATSREVGQGLYEQYF,TGTGCCACCAGCAGAGAAGTGGGACAGGGGTTGTACGAGCAGTACTTC
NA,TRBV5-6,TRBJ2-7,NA,CASSSTTGPHEQYF,TGTGCCAGCAGCTCAACAACAGGGCCCCACGAGCAGTACTTC
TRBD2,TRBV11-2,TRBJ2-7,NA,CASSRGGSGRTAYEQYF,TGTGCCAGCAGCCGCGGGGGCAGCGGGAGGACCGCCTACGAGCAGTACTTC
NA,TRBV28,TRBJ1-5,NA,CASSTGGGSIQPQHF,TGTGCCAGCTCCACAGGCGGGGGATCTATTCAGCCCCAGCATTTT
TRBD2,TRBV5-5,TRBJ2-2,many,CASSGGTSGHTGELFF,TGTGCCAGCAGCGGGGGGACTAGCGGCCACACCGGGGAGCTGTTTTTT
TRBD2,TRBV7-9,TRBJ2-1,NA,CASSDKFGTRHNEQFF,TGTGCCAGCAGCGATAAATTCGGGACTAGACACAATGAGCAGTTCTTC
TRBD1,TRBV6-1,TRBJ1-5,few,CASSEGTGRNQPQHF,TGTGCCAGCAGCGAGGGGACAGGGCGCAATCAGCCCCAGCATTTT
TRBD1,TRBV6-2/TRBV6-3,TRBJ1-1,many,CARGNTGGLTEAFF,TGTGCCAGGGGGAATACAGGGGGTTTAACTGAAGCTTTCTTT
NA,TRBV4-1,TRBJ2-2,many,CASSLGANTGELFF,TGCGCCAGCAGCCTCGGGGCGAACACCGGGGAGCTGTTTTTT
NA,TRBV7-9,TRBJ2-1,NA,CASSPPQDRRSYNEQFF,TGTGCCAGCAGCCCCCCCCAAGACAGACGCTCCTACAATGAGCAGTTCTTC
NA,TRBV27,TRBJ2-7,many,CASLGWRGAAYEQYF,TGTGCCAGCCTCGGGTGGCGGGGTGCTGCCTACGAGCAGTACTTC
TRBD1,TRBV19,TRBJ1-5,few,CASTVDRVPQPQHF,TGTGCCAGTACCGTAGACAGGGTGCCTCAGCCCCAGCATTTT
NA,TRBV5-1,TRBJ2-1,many,CASSLGGRSYNEQFF,TGCGCCAGCAGCTTGGGGGGGAGATCCTACAATGAGCAGTTCTTC
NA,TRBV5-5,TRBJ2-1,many,CASSSGHWSDEQFF,TGTGCCAGCAGCTCGGGACACTGGTCCGATGAGCAGTTCTTC
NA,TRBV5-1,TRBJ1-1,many,CASSGQSEAFF,TGCGCCAGCAGTGGACAGTCTGAAGCTTTCTTT
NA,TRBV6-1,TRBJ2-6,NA,CASTVYVEPGSLSSGANVLTF,TGTGCCAGCACCGTTTACGTGGAGCCCGGGTCCCTGAGCTCTGGGGCCAACGTCCTGACTTTC
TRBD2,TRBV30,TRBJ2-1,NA,CAWSAGLAGVGQFF,TGTGCCTGGAGTGCGGGACTAGCGGGAGTTGGGCAGTTCTTC
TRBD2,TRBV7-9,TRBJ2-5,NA,CASSLAPREGETQYF,TGTGCCAGCAGCTTAGCCCCCAGGGAGGGGGAGACCCAGTACTTC
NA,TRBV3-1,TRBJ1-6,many,CASSHSRDSPLHF,TGTGCCAGCAGCCATTCAAGGGATTCACCCCTCCACTTT
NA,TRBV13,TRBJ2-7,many,CASSFGYDYEQYF,TGTGCCAGCAGCTTCGGGTATGACTACGAGCAGTACTTC
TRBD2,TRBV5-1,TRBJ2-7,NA,CASTGTSGSNEQYF,TGCGCCAGCACCGGGACTAGCGGGAGTAACGAGCAGTACTTC
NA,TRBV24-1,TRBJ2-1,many,CATSGSSSYNEQFF,TGTGCCACCAGTGGGTCTAGCTCCTACAATGAGCAGTTCTTC
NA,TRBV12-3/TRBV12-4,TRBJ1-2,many,CASSPSRIYGYTF,TGTGCCAGCAGTCCGTCGCGAATTTATGGCTACACCTTC
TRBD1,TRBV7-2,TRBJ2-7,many,CASSRAGTGSYEQYF,TGTGCCAGCAGCAGGGCGGGGACAGGTTCCTACGAGCAGTACTTC
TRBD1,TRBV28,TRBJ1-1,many,CASSLPAGTGWENTEAFF,TGTGCCAGCAGTCTCCCCGCCGGGACAGGGTGGGAAAACACTGAAGCTTTCTTT
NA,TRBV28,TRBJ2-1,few,CASNDRPSSYNEQFF,TGTGCCAGCAACGACAGGCCGAGCTCCTACAATGAGCAGTTCTTC
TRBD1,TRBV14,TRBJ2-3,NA,CASSQEDRGSTDTQYF,TGTGCCAGCAGCCAAGAGGACAGGGGAAGCACAGATACGCAGTATTTT
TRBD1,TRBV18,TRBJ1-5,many,CASSPTMDRSQHF,TGTGCCAGCTCACCGACTATGGACAGGAGCCAGCATTTT
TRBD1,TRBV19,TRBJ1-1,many,CASSQGQGAGNTEAFF,TGTGCCAGTAGCCAAGGACAGGGGGCCGGGAACACTGAAGCTTTCTTT
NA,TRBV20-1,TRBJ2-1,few,CSAVGPPHGPYNEQFF,TGCAGTGCAGTGGGCCCCCCACATGGGCCCTACAATGAGCAGTTCTTC
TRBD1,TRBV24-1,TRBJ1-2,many,CATSDPSSGQGRYGYTF,TGTGCCACCAGTGACCCCTCCTCGGGACAGGGAAGGTACGGCTACACCTTC
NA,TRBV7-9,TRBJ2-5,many,CASSFLTGPPHQETQYF,TGTGCCAGCAGCTTCTTGACGGGACCTCCTCACCAAGAGACCCAGTACTTC
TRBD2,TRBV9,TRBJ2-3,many,CASSSRPRGGGTQYF,TGTGCCAGCAGCTCGAGACCCCGGGGGGGGGGTACGCAGTATTTT
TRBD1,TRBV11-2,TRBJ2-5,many,CASSQGQGETQYF,TGTGCCAGCAGCCAGGGACAGGGGGAGACCCAGTACTTC
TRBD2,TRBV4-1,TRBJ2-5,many,CASSQRLLAGGGQETQYF,TGCGCCAGCAGCCAAAGACTCCTAGCGGGAGGGGGCCAAGAGACCCAGTACTTC
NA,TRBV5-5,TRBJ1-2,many,CASSPESGPYYGYTF,TGTGCCAGCAGCCCCGAGTCGGGGCCCTACTATGGCTACACCTTC
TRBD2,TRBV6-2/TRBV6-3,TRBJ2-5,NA,CASSYSLAGVETQYF,TGTGCCAGCAGTTATTCCCTAGCGGGAGTTGAGACCCAGTACTTC
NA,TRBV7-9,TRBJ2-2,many,CASRGGNTGELFF,TGTGCCAGCAGAGGGGGAAACACCGGGGAGCTGTTTTTT
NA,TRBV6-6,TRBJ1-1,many,CASSYPGTFNTEAFF,TGTGCCAGCAGTTACCCCGGGACGTTCAACACTGAAGCTTTCTTT